This T cell receptor (beta chain) was obtained from a study of T-cell reconstitution after alpha-beta-depleted transplantation in children. Preparation of the TCRbeta library used unique molecular identifiers. TCRdb re-called the PCR reads with MiXCR, one entry per CDR3 protein. This table holds about 510,000 distinct CDR3 sequences, about an eighth found once. This clonotype was counted between two and nine times. This clonotype was obtained from a female patient aged 2-15 years who had a stem cell transplant for aplastic anemia, so the T cells may come from the graft donor. Sequences were derived from PBMCs, mostly from graft donor cells, sampled 180 days after TCRalphabeta/CD19-depleted stem cell transplant.

The CDR3 coding sequence is TGCGCAAGCAGCGCTAGCGGGGGCTACGAGCAGTACGTC. Its protein is CASSASGGYEQYV. V gene TRBV5-1 combines with J gene TRBJ2-7; 10 bases align to TRBD2. Germline loops: CDR1 SGHRS, CDR2 YFSETQ. CDR3 size: 13 residues.